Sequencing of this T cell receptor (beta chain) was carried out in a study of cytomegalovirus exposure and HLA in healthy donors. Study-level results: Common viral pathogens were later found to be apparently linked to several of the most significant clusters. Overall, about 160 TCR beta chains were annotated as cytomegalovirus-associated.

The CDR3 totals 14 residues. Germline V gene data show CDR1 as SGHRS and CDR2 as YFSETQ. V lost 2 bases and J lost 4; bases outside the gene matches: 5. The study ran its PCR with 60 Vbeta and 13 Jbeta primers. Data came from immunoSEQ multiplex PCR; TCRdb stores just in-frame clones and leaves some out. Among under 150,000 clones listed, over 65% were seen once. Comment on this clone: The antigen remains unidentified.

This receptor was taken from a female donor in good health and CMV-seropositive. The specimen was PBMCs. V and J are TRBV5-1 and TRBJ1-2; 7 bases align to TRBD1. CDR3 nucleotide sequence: TGCGCCAGCAGCTTTACAGGGGTGGCCTATGGCTACACCTTC. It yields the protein CASSFTGVAYGYTF.